This T cell receptor (beta chain) was sequenced in a study of spatial heterogeneity in lung cancer. V dropped 6 bases and J dropped 2 bases, with 28 bases sitting between them. CDR1 is SGHAT and CDR2 is FQNNGV in the germline V gene. The CDR3 is 19 amino acids. Noted time point: blood at routine non-recurrence follow-up after resection. Via MiXCR, TCRdb re-called the 5' RACE reads, giving one row per CDR3 protein. Of more than 40,000 distinct CDR3 sequences listed, approximately 22% are singletons. This clonotype has only a few counts. The chain carries TRBV11-2 and TRBJ1-2, with TRBD1 as a possible D gene (5 bases). This receptor was identified in a female donor with early-stage non-small cell lung cancer. Sequencing was performed on PBMCs, taken at follow-up. The DNA for the CDR3 is TGTGCCAGCAGATCTTTCAGGGAGTCCTATCAAGGCGTCAACTATGGCTACACCTTC. It codes for CASRSFRESYQGVNYGYTF.